The T cell receptor beta chain described here comes from a study of ipilimumab plus nivolumab after autologous stem cell transplantation. The overall study: Both relapsed and primary refractory DLBCL were included. Study results and caveats: The authors say TCR, Treg and microbiome findings warrant further study.

Checkpoint therapy with ipilimumab 1 mg/kg began 14 to 28 days after transplant. Patients received nivolumab 3 mg/kg at weeks 1, 4, 7, 10, then fortnightly to week 26. This clone was detected only once. Its antigen is not known. This CDR3 contains 15 residues. V gave up 4 bases and J gave up 4 bases, with 14 bases separating them. Looked up from germline, CDR1 is SGHRS and CDR2 is YFSETQ. Assay used: immunoSEQ multiplex PCR; TCRdb lists only in-frame clones, some missing. The sample lists some 25,000 clones, about 86% occurring once. The V call is TRBV5-1, the J call TRBJ2-2, with D possibly being TRBD2 (5 bases). The sequences come from PBMCs, collected in a trial of ipilimumab plus nivolumab as post-transplant consolidation. The TCR comes from a male donor with diffuse large B-cell lymphoma. Written as DNA, the CDR3 is TGCGCCAGCAGCCTGATGGACGGGGTCACCGGGGAGCTGTTTTTT. Its protein is CASSLMDGVTGELFF.